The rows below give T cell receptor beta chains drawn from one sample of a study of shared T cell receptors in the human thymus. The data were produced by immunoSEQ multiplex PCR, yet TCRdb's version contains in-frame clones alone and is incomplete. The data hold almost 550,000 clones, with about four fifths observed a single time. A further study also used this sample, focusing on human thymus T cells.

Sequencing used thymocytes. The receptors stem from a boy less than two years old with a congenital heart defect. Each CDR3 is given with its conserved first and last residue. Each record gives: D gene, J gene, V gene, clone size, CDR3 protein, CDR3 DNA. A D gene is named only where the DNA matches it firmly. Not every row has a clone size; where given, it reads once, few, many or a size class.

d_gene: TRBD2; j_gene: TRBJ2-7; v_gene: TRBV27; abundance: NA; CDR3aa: CASSLSVGREWYEQYF; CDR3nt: TGTGCCAGCAGTTTATCGGTTGGGCGGGAGTGGTACGAGCAGTACTTC
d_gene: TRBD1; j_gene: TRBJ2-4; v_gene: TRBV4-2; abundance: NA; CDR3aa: CASSQFTPPGQQGADIQYF; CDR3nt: TGTGCCAGCAGCCAATTCACGCCACCGGGACAACAGGGGGCTGACATTCAGTACTTC
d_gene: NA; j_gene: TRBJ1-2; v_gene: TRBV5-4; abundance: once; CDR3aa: CASSGQDYGYTF; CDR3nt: TGTGCCAGTAGTGGGCAGGACTATGGTTACACCTTC
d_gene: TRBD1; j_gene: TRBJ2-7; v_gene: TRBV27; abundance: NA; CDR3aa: CASSPRTGLIGDEQYF; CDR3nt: TGTGCCAGCAGTCCCCGGACAGGGTTGATCGGAGACGAGCAGTACTTC
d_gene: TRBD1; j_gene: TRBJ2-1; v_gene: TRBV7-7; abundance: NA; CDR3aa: CASSSGTGDDNEQFF; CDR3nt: TGTGCCAGCAGCTCCGGGACAGGGGACGACAATGAGCAGTTCTTC
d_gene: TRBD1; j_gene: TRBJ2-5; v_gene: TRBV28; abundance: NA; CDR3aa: CASRPRQGETQYF; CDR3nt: TGTGCCAGCAGACCTCGACAGGGGGAGACCCAGTACTTC
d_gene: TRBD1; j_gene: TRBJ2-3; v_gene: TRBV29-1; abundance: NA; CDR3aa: CSTGHPQDRAPCTDTQYF; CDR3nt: TGCAGCACCGGCCATCCCCAGGACAGGGCACCATGCACAGATACGCAGTATTTT
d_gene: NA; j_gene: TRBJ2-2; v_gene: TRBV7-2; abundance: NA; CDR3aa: CASQWEQGNTGELFF; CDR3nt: TGTGCCAGCCAATGGGAACAGGGTAACACCGGGGAGCTGTTTTTT
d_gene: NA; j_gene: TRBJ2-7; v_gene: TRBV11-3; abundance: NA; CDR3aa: CASSSGEQQYF; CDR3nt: TGTGCCAGCAGCTCGGGGGAGCAGCAGTACTTC
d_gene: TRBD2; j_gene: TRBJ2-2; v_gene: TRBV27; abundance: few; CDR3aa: CASSLGLAGAPNTGELFF; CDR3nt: TGTGCCAGCAGTCTGGGGCTAGCGGGAGCGCCGAACACCGGGGAGCTGTTTTTT
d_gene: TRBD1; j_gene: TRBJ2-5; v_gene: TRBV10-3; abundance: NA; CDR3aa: CAISDRGLRETQYF; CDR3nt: TGTGCCATCAGTGACAGGGGGCTAAGGGAGACCCAGTACTTC
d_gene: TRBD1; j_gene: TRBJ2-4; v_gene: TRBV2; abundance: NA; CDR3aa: CASTGQGPLAKNIQYF; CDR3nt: TGTGCCAGCACGGGACAGGGGCCCTTAGCCAAAAACATTCAGTACTTC
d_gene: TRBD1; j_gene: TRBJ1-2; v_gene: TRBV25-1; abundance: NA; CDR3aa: CASLDRGNGYTF; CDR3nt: TGTGCCAGCTTGGACAGGGGGAATGGCTACACCTTC
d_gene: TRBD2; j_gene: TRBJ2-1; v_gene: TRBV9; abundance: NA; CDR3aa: CASSVFISGRARNEQFF; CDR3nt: TGTGCCAGCAGCGTCTTCATCAGCGGGAGGGCCCGAAATGAGCAGTTCTTC
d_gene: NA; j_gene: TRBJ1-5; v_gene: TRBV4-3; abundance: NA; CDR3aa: CASSPGRGPNSNQPQHF; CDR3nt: TGCGCCAGCAGCCCTGGGCGGGGACCCAATAGCAATCAGCCCCAGCATTTT
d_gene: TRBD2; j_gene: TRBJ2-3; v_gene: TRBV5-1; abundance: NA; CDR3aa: CASSLGGLAGVVDTQYF; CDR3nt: TGCGCCAGCAGCTTGGGAGGACTAGCGGGAGTGGTAGATACGCAGTATTTT
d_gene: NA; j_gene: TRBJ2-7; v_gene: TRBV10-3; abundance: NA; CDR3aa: CAISERGTLAYEQYF; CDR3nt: TGTGCCATCAGTGAACGGGGGACCCTAGCCTACGAGCAGTACTTC
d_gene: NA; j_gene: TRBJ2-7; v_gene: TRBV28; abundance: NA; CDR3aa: CASIKRGAPGYEQYF; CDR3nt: TGTGCCAGCATCAAAAGGGGCGCGCCAGGGTACGAGCAGTACTTC
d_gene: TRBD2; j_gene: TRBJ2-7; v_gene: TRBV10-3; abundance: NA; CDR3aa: CAIWRGLAGAEQYF; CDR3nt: TGTGCCATCTGGAGGGGGCTAGCGGGAGCCGAGCAGTACTTC
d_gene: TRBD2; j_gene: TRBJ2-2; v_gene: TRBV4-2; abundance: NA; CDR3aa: CASSQLFRTSGLNTGELFF; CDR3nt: TGTGCCAGCAGCCAACTTTTCCGGACTAGCGGGTTGAACACCGGGGAGCTGTTTTTT
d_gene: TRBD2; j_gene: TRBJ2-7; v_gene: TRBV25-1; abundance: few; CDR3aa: CASSGEGYEQYF; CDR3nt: TGTGCCAGCAGTGGGGAGGGTTACGAGCAGTACTTC
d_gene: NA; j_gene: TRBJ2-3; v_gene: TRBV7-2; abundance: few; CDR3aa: CASSLDPRDTQYF; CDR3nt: TGTGCCAGCAGCTTAGATCCGCGGGATACGCAGTATTTT
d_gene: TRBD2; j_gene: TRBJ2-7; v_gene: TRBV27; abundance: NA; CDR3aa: CASSPRTSGRAYEQYF; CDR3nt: TGTGCCAGCAGTCCGCGGACTAGCGGGAGGGCCTACGAGCAGTACTTC
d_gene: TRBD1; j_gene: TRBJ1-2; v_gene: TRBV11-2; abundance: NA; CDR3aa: CASRSRGQGNNYGYTF; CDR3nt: TGTGCCAGCAGATCTCGGGGACAGGGGAATAACTATGGCTACACCTTC
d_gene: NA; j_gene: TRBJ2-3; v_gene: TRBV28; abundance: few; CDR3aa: CASLQGRTDTQYF; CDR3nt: TGTGCCAGTTTACAGGGACGCACAGATACGCAGTATTTT
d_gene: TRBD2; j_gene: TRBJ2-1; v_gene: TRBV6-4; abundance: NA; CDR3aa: CASRGSPKVDEQFF; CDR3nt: TGTGCCAGCCGCGGGAGCCCCAAAGTGGATGAGCAGTTCTTC
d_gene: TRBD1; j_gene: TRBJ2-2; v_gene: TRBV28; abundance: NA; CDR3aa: CASSHRDRAGELFF; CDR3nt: TGTGCCAGCAGTCACCGGGACAGGGCCGGGGAGCTGTTTTTT
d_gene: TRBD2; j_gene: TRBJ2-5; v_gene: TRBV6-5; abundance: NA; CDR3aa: CASSYSAGRGETQYF; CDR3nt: TGTGCCAGCAGTTACTCAGCGGGGAGGGGTGAGACCCAGTACTTC
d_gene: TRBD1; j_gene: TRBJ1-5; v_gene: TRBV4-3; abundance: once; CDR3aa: CASSRSTGSNQPQHF; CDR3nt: TGCGCCAGCAGCCGGTCGACAGGGAGTAATCAGCCCCAGCATTTT
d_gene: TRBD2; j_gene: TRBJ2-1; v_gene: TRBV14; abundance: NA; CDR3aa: CASSPNRGLAEGEQFF; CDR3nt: TGTGCCAGCAGCCCGAACAGGGGACTAGCAGAAGGGGAGCAGTTCTTC
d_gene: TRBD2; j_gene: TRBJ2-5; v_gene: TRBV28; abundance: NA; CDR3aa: CASSLTAWREERETQYF; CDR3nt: TGTGCCAGCAGTTTGACCGCCTGGCGGGAGGAGCGAGAGACCCAGTACTTC
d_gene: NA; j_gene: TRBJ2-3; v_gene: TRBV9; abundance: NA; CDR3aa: CASSEGRGGDTQYF; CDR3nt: TGTGCCAGCAGCGAGGGCAGGGGAGGGGATACGCAGTATTTT
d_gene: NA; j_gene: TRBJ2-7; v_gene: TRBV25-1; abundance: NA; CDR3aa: CASSEYPTGPSYEQYF; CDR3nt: TGTGCCAGCAGTGAATATCCCACAGGTCCCTCCTACGAGCAGTACTTC
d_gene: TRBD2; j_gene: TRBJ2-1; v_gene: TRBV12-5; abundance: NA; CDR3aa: CASGSGLAGGEVPYNEQFF; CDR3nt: TGTGCTAGTGGTTCGGGACTAGCGGGAGGTGAGGTCCCCTACAATGAGCAGTTCTTC
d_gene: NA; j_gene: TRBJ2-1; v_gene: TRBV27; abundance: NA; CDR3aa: CASSSPGSYNEQFF; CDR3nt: TGTGCCAGCAGTTCCCCGGGTTCCTACAATGAGCAGTTCTTC
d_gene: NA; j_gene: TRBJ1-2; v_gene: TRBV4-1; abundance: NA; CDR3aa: CASSQDGGAGGLAF; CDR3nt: TGCGCCAGCAGCCAAGACGGGGGGGCAGGTGGCCTTGCCTTC
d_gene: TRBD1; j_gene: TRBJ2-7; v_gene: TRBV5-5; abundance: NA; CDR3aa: CASTPPPGQGREQYF; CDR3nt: TGTGCCAGCACCCCCCCGCCGGGACAGGGGAGGGAGCAGTACTTC
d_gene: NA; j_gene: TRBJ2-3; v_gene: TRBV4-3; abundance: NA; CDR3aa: CASSQDGQEPSTDTQYF; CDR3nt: TGCGCCAGCAGCCAAGATGGGCAGGAACCTAGCACAGATACGCAGTATTTT
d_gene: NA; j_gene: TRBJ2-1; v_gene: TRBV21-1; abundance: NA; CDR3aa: CASSKSLVCGSRSPNEQFF; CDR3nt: TGTGCCAGCAGCAAATCTCTGGTCTGCGGGAGTAGGTCCCCCAATGAGCAGTTCTTC
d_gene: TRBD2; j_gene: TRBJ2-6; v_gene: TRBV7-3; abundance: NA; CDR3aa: CASSLTGTSGRVPSGANVLTF; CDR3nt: TGTGCCAGCAGCTTAACGGGGACTAGCGGGAGGGTACCCTCTGGGGCCAACGTCCTGACTTTC
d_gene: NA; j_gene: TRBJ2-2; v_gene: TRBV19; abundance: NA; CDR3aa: CASSTQGRGTGELFF; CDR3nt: TGTGCCAGTAGTACACAGGGTCGCGGCACCGGGGAGCTGTTTTTT
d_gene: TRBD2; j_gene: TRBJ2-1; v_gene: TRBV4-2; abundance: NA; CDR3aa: CASSQAASNGRPYNEQFF; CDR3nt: TGTGCCAGCAGCCAAGCGGCTTCTAACGGGAGGCCCTACAATGAGCAGTTCTTC
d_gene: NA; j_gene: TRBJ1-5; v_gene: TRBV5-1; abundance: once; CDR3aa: CASSLEAGDQPQHF; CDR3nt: TGCGCCAGCAGCTTGGAGGCCGGGGATCAGCCCCAGCATTTT
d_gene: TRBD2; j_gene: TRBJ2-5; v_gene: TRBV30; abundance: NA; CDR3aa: CAWSPRAAGAQETQYF; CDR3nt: TGTGCCTGGAGCCCCCGAGCCGCGGGAGCCCAAGAGACCCAGTACTTC
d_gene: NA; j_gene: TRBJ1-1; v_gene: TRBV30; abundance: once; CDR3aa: CAWSGQLMNTEAFF; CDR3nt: TGTGCCTGGAGCGGACAGCTGATGAACACTGAAGCTTTCTTT
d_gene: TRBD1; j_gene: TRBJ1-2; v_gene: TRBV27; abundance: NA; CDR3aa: CASSLIRPLTTGNDYGYTF; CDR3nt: TGTGCCAGCAGTTTAATTCGCCCCCTAACGACAGGGAATGACTATGGCTACACCTTC
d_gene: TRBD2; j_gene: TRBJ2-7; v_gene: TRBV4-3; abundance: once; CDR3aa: CASSQERGAYEQYF; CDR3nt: TGCGCCAGCAGCCAAGAGCGGGGGGCCTACGAGCAGTACTTC
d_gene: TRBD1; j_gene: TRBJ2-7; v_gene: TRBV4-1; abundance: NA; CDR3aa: CASSPGQGLYEQYF; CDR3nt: TGCGCCAGCAGCCCGGGACAGGGCCTTTACGAGCAGTACTTC
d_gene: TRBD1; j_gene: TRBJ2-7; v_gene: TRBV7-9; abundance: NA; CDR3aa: CASGRGPEQYF; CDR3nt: TGTGCCAGCGGCAGGGGGCCCGAGCAGTACTTC
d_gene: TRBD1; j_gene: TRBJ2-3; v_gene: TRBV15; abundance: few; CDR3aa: CATSRDRMDRVNRDTQYF; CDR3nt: TGTGCCACCAGCAGAGATCGAATGGACAGGGTAAACAGGGATACGCAGTATTTT
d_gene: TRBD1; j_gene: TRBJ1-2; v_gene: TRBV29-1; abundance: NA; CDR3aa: CSHEGDREGGYTF; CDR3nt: TGCAGCCACGAGGGGGACAGGGAGGGTGGCTACACCTTC